The source of this T cell receptor beta chain is a study of siplizumab effects on memory and regulatory T cells. General observations from the study: Naive T cells seemed more diverse than memory cells and seemed major alloresponse contributors. A mean of about 70% of mappable alloreactive CD4+ clones were Treg-derived with siplizumab, compared with 25% to 30% in controls. Roughly 75-95% of proliferating CD4+ or CD8+ clones lacked an assignable naive or memory phenotype.

Germline V lookup: CDR1 MDHEN, CDR2 SYDVKM. V lost 6 bases and J lost 5; bases outside the gene matches: 17. The CDR3 loop spans 19 amino acids. Details on this clone: Its antigen is as yet unknown.

Per-sample assaying covered 85,000 to 100,000 TCR templates. Sequenced by immunoSEQ multiplex PCR; TCRdb stores in-frame clones only, minus some. The sample gives about 100,000 clones, around 90% of which show up once; around 11% is in the top ten. Sample: non-Treg CD4+ T cells sorted from blood. This TCR was recovered from a human donor in good health. The rearrangement uses TRBV28 and TRBJ2-5; TRBD2 matches 14 bases. CDR3 DNA sequence: TGTGCCAGCAGATCTGTACCGGGACTAGCGGGAGTGGACTTCGAGACCCAGTACTTC. This encodes CASRSVPGLAGVDFETQYF.